This T cell receptor (beta chain) was found in a study of shared clonotypes between healthy human individuals. Per germline, CDR1 LNHDA and CDR2 SQIVND (reference sequence). This CDR3 is built from 13 residues. Only in-frame clones appear in the TCRdb table, and some are missing; sequencing was by immunoSEQ multiplex PCR. The sample has around 550,000 clones, almost 97% seen once. The chain has TRBV19 and TRBJ1-5, with D uncertain. The sequenced sample was naive CD4+ T cells sorted from blood. Indicated subset: CD45RA+ positively selected. This receptor was taken from a woman younger than 45 in good health. The CDR3 reads CAAAVASNQPQHF. In DNA, the CDR3 is TGTGCAGCAGCCGTCGCTAGCAATCAGCCCCAGCATTTT.